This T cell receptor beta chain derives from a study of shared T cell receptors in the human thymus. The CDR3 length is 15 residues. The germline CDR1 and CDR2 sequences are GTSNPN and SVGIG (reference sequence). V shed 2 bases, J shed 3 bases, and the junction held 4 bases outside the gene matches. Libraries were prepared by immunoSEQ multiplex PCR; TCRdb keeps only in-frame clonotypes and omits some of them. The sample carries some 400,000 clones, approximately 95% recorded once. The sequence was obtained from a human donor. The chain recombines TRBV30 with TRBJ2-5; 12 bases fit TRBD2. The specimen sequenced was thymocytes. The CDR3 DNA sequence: TGTGCCTGGAGTAGTCGACTAGCGGGAGAAGAGACCCAGTACTTC. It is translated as CAWSSRLAGEETQYF.